This paragraph reports one T cell receptor (beta chain). Its target is not known. The data derive from a study of shared clonotypes between healthy human individuals. Study results and limitations: For naive CD4 cells, roughly 4.6% of clonotypes were shared across a handful of donors.

Trimming left V 5 bases short and J 5 bases short, with 21 bases between. CDR3 length equals 16 residues. Looked up from germline, CDR1 is SNHLY and CDR2 is FYNNEI. Some clones are missing from TCRdb's copy, which holds only in-frame ones; the method was immunoSEQ multiplex PCR. The sample shows a few million clones, 90% to 95% of them seen only once. Input material: naive CD4+ T cells from PBMCs. Subset described: CD45RA+ positively selected. The sequence came from a man aged 18 to 35 in good health. Some clones in this sample may be carry-over from other donors' samples. The V gene is TRBV2, the J gene TRBJ2-5; D is perhaps TRBD2 (5 bases). This CDR3 reads CASSSSSPLIGETQYF. CDR3 in DNA: TGTGCCAGCAGTTCTAGCTCCCCACTTATTGGGGAGACCCAGTACTTC.